The subject of this entry is one T cell receptor (beta chain). Its antigen is as yet unknown. The data belong to a study of monozygotic twins with inflammatory bowel disease. The study, taken as a whole, reports: Support was lacking for any single strong IBD-associated signal or clonotype. Separate T cell subtypes could not be resolved from one another. IBD patients shared fewer clonotypes with others than healthy twins, especially with disease activity.

Reanalyzing the 5' RACE reads, TCRdb keeps one entry per CDR3 protein, without DNA. Reported are some 150,000 distinct CDR3 sequences; the ten largest clones contain approximately 2.4%. The CDR3 extends over 15 amino acids. CDR1 is SGHDT and CDR2 is YYEEEE in the germline V gene. This rearrangement joins TRBV5-6 to TRBJ1-1; with no DNA, the TCRdb D assignment of TRBD1 cannot be verified. This TCR was recovered from a human donor with ulcerative colitis or Crohn's disease, or a healthy co-twin of an affected twin (not recorded which). Sequencing used blood. CDR3 sequence: CASSWGTGDYTEAFF.